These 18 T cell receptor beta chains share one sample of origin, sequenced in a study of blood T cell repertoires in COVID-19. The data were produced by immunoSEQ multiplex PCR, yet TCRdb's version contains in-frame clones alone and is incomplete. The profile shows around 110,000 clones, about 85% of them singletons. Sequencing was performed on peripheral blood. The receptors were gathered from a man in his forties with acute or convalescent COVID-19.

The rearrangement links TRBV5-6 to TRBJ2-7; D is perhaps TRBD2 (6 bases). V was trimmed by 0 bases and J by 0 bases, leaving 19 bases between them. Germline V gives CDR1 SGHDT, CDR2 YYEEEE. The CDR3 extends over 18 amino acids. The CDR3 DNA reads TGTGCCAGCAGCTTGGTTGGGAGGTCTCGAATTAGCTCCTACGAGCAGTACTTC. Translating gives CASSLVGRSRISSYEQYF. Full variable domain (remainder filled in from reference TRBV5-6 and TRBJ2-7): DAGVTQSPTHLIKTRGQQVTLRCSPKSGHDTVSWYQQALGQGPQFIFQYYEEEERQRGNFPDRFSGHQFPNYSSELNVNALLLGDSALYLCASSLVGRSRISSYEQYFGPGTRLTVT.

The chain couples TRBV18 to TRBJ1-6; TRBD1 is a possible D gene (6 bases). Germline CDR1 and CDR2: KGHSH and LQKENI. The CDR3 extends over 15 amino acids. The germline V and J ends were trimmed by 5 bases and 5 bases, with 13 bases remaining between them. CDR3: CASSDGQPNNSPLHF. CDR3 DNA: TGTGCCAGCTCAGACGGACAGCCTAATAATTCACCCCTCCACTTT. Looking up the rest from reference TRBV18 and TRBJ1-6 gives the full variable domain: NAGVMQNPRHLVRRRGQEARLRCSPMKGHSHVYWYRQLPEEGLKFMVYLQKENIIDESGMPKERFSAEFPKEGPSILRIQQVVRGDSAAYFCASSDGQPNNSPLHFGNGTRLTVT.

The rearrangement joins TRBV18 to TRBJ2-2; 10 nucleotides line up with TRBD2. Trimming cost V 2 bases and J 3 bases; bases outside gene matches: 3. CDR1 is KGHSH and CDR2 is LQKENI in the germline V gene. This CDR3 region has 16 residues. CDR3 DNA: TGTGCCAGCTCACCAAGCGGACTAGCGGACACCGGGGAGCTGTTTTTT. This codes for CASSPSGLADTGELFF.

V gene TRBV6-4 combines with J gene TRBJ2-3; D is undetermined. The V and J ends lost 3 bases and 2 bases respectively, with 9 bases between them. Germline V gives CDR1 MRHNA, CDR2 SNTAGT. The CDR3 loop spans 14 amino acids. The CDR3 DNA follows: TGTGCCAGCAGTGAAAGCTATAACACAGATACGCAGTATTTT. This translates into CASSESYNTDTQYF.

CDR3 nucleotides: TGTGCCAGCAGAACAACAGGGGGCGCCAACAATGAGCAGTTCTTC. It specifies CASRTTGGANNEQFF. The rearrangement joins TRBV2 to TRBJ2-1, with TRBD1 matching 9 bases. Germline V gene sequence: CDR1 SNHLY, CDR2 FYNNEI. V lost 6 bases, J lost 5 bases, and 8 bases stayed unmatched. CDR3 size: 15 residues.

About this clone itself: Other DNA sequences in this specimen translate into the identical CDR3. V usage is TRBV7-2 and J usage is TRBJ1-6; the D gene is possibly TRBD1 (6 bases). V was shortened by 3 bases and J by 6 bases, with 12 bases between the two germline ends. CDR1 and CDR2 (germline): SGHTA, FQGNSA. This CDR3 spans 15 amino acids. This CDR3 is CASSLGDRRNSPLHF. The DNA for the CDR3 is TGTGCCAGCAGCTTGGGTGACAGGCGTAATTCACCCCTCCACTTT.

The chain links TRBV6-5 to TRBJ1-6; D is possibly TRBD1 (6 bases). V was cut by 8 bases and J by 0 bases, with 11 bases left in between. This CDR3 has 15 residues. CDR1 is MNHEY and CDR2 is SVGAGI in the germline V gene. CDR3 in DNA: TGTGCCAGCTCCACGGACAGCTCCTATAATTCACCCCTCCACTTT. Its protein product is CASSTDSSYNSPLHF.

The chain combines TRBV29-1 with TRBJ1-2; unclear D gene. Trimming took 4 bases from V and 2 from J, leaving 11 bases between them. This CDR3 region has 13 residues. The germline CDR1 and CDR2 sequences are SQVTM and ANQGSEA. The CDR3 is CSVVAGNNYGYTF. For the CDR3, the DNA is TGCAGCGTTGTCGCCGGGAACAACTATGGCTACACCTTC.

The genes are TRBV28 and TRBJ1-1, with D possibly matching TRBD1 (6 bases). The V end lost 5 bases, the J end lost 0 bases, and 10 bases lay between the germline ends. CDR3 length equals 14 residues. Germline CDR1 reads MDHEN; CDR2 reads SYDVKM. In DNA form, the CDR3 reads TGTGCCAGCAGTAGGGGGGGGATGAACACTGAAGCTTTCTTT. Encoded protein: CASSRGGMNTEAFF.

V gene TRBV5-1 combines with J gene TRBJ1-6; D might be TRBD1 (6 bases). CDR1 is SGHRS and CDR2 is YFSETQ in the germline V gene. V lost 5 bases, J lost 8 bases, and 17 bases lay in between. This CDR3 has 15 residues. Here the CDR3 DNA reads TGCGCCAGCAGTTCGGAGGGGGGGGCGTATTCACCCCTCCACTTT. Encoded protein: CASSSEGGAYSPLHF.

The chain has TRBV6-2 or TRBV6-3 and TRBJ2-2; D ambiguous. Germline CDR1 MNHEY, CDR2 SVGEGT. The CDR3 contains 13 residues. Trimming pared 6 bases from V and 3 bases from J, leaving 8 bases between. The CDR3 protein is CASSSRDTGELFF. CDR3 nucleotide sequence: TGTGCCAGCAGCTCCCGGGACACCGGGGAGCTGTTTTTT.

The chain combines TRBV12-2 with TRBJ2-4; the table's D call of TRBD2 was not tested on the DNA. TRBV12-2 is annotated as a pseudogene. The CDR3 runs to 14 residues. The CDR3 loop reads CASRLPPPGDIQYF. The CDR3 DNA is TGTGCAAGTCGCTTACCCCCCCCGGGAGACATTCAGTACTTC.

The CDR3 loop is CASSPRGLGVDEQFF. The CDR3 nucleotides are TGTGCCAGCAGTCCCCGGGGTCTCGGGGTTGATGAGCAGTTCTTC. The genes are TRBV6-4 and TRBJ2-1; D may be TRBD2 (5 bases). CDR1 is MRHNA and CDR2 is SNTAGT in the germline V gene. CDR3 length: 15 residues. Deletions cut 5 bases from V and 8 bases from J, with 19 bases between.

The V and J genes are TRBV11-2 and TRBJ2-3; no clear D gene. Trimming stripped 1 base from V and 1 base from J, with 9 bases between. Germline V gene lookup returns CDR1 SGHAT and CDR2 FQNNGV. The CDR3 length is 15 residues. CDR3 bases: TGTGCCAGCAGCTTAGGAGCTCTTCGCACAGATACGCAGTATTTT. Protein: CASSLGALRTDTQYF.

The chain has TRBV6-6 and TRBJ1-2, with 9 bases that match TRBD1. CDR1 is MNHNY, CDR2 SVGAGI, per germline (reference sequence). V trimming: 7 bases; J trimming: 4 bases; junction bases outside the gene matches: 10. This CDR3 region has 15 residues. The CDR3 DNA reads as TGTGCCAGCAACCCACAGGGGGCGCAGGGCTATGGCTACACCTTC. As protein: CASNPQGAQGYGYTF.

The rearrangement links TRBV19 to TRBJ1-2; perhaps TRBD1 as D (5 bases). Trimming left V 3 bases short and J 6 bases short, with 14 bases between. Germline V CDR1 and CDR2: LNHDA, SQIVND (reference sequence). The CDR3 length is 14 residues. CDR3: CASSIGQLRDGYTF. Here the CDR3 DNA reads TGTGCCAGTAGTATTGGCCAGCTCAGGGATGGCTACACCTTC. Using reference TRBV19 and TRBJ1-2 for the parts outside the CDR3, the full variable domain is DGGITQSPKYLFRKEGQNVTLSCEQNLNHDAMYWYRQDPGQGLRLIYYSQIVNDFQKGDIAEGYSVSREKKESFPLTVTSAQKNPTAFYLCASSIGQLRDGYTFGSGTRLTVV.

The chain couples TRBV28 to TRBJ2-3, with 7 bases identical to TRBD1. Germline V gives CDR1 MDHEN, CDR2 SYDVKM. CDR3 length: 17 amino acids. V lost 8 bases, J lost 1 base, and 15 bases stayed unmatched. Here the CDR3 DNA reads TGTGCCAGCTCTAAGGCCCTGACAGGGTGGGGCACAGATACGCAGTATTTT. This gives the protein CASSKALTGWGTDTQYF.

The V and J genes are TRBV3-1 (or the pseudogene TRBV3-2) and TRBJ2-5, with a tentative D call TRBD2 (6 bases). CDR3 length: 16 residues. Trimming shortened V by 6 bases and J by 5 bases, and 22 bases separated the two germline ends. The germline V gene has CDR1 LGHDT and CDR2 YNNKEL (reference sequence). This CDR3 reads CASRADSGVGRETQYF. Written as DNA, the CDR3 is TGTGCCAGCAGAGCCGATTCGGGGGTAGGGCGGGAGACCCAGTACTTC.